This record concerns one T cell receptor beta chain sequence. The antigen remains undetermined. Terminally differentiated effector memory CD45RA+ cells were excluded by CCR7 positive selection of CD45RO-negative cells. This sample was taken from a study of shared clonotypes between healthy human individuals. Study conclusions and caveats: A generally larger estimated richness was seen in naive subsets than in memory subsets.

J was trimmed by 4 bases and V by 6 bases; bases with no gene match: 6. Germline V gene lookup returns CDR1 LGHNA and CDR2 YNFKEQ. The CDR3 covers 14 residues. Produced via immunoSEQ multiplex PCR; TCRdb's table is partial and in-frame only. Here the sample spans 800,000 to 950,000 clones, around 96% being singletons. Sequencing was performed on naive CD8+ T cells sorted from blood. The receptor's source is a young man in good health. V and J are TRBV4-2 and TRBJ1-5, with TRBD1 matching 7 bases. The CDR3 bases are TGTGCCAGCAGTCGACAGGGCAATAATCAGCCCCAGCATTTT. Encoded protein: CASSRQGNNQPQHF.